This T cell receptor beta chain was sequenced during a study of cytomegalovirus exposure and HLA in healthy donors. CDR3 length equals 14 residues. Germline V CDR1 and CDR2: MDHEN, SYDVKM. V lost 5 bases to trimming and J lost 5 bases; unmatched junction nucleotides: 5. Use of 60 Vbeta and 13 Jbeta primers characterized the PCR. Some clones are missing from TCRdb's copy, which holds only in-frame ones; the method was immunoSEQ multiplex PCR. The profile shows some 150,000 clones, 70% to 85% of them singletons. The V call is TRBV28, the J call TRBJ1-2; 10 bases agree with TRBD1. Sequences were obtained from PBMCs. The TCR sequence derives from a man younger than 45 in good health and CMV-seronegative. The CDR3 nucleotides are TGTGCCAGCAGTGCCGGGACAGGGGAATATGGCTACACCTTC. Translation gives CASSAGTGEYGYTF.